This T cell receptor (beta chain) was sequenced during a study of technical replicates of blood from a handful of donors. The trim removed 5 bases at V and 7 bases at J, leaving 7 bases unmatched. The CDR3 is made up of 14 amino acids. Germline V gene sequence: CDR1 MNHEY, CDR2 SMNVEV (reference sequence). Here immunoSEQ multiplex PCR was the method, and the copy in TCRdb shows in-frame clones only, minus some. The table has 95,000 or so clones, approximately 95% seen once; the top ten hold about 0.36%. The receptor's source is a human donor in good health. Sequencing input: T cells isolated from PBMCs. The genes are TRBV27 and TRBJ1-5; 8 nucleotides line up with TRBD1. The CDR3 nucleotides are TGTGCCAGCAGTCACAGGGGGGTGGGGCAGCCCCAGCATTTT. The encoded protein is CASSHRGVGQPQHF.